The 32 T cell receptor beta chains listed next were all sequenced from one sample in a study of T cell responses to AZD1222 COVID-19 vaccine. Data came from immunoSEQ multiplex PCR; TCRdb stores just in-frame clones and leaves some out. The sample gives 89,000 or so clones, approximately 90% of which show up once; about 30% is in the top ten. The specimen comprised peripheral blood, sampled 28 days after the second AZD1222 dose. The origin of the receptors is an adult who received the AZD1222 COVID-19 vaccine.

The chain joins TRBV2 to TRBJ2-1, with 10 bases that match TRBD2. The CDR3 has 18 amino acids. Germline V gene lookup returns CDR1 SNHLY and CDR2 FYNNEI. V shed 5 bases, J shed 5 bases, and the junction held 15 bases outside the gene matches. This chain's CDR3 is CASSSWLAGEVGDNEQFF. The CDR3 DNA sequence: TGTGCCAGCAGTTCATGGCTAGCGGGAGAGGTAGGGGACAATGAGCAGTTCTTC.

The gene calls are TRBV6-5 and TRBJ2-7; D may be TRBD1 or TRBD2 (5 bases each). CDR3 size: 13 residues. Germline assignment: CDR1 MNHEY and CDR2 SVGAGI. Trimming took 5 bases from V and 7 from J, leaving 15 bases between them. CDR3 residues: CASSTGTSREQYF. The CDR3 DNA follows: TGTGCCAGCAGTACCGGGACCTCCCGGGAGCAGTACTTC.

This chain uses TRBV6-5 with TRBJ1-3; TRBD1 aligns across 8 bases. Germline V lookup: CDR1 MNHEY, CDR2 SVGAGI. Trimming removed 5 bases from V and 1 base from J; junction bases left unmatched: 4. There are 15 residues in the CDR3. The CDR3 loop reads CASSRTGLSGNTIYF. CDR3 coding DNA: TGTGCCAGCAGTCGGACAGGGCTATCTGGAAACACCATATATTTT.

The chain recombines TRBV6-5 with TRBJ2-7, with 8 bases identical to TRBD2. V lost 2 bases, J lost 1 base, and 7 bases stayed unmatched. This CDR3 comprises 16 residues. In germline, CDR1 is MNHEY, CDR2 SVGAGI. CDR3 coding DNA: TGTGCCAGCAGTTACCGGGAGGGAAGCGATTCCTACGAGCAGTACTTC. This sequence encodes CASSYREGSDSYEQYF.

This clone was seen just once. The V and J genes are TRBV28 and TRBJ1-2, with D unresolved. Germline values: CDR1 MDHEN, CDR2 SYDVKM. The CDR3 totals 11 residues. Trimming pared 6 bases from V and 3 bases from J, leaving 5 bases between. CDR3 protein: CASSGHYGYTF. CDR3 DNA sequence: TGTGCCAGCAGCGGGCACTATGGCTACACCTTC.

This chain connects TRBV6-2 or TRBV6-3 to TRBJ2-7, with D hard to call. Trimming took 4 bases from V and 4 from J, leaving 5 bases between them. The CDR3 runs to 11 residues. Germline V gene lookup returns CDR1 MNHEY and CDR2 SVGEGT. CDR3 loop: CASSFTYEQYF. CDR3 DNA: TGTGCCAGCAGTTTCACTTACGAGCAGTACTTC.

V and J are TRBV4-2 and TRBJ1-5; D is unclear. The germline gives CDR1 LGHNA, CDR2 YNFKEQ. Between the trimmed V and J ends, which lost 1 base and 9 bases, there was a span of 16 bases. The CDR3 contains 15 residues. CDR3 bases: TGTGCCAGCAGCCAAGTTCGTAAGGGCGTGGGGCCCCAGCATTTT. Translation: CASSQVRKGVGPQHF.

The V and J genes are TRBV7-6 and TRBJ2-3; tentative D call: TRBD2 (7 bases). CDR3 length equals 15 residues. Between the trimmed V and J ends, which lost 4 bases and 5 bases, there was a span of 16 bases. The germline CDR1 and CDR2 sequences are SGHVS and FNYEAQ. The CDR3 reads CASSWGGREIDTQYF. CDR3 sequence (DNA): TGTGCCAGCAGCTGGGGGGGGCGGGAGATAGATACGCAGTATTTT. Complete variable domain (other parts from reference TRBV7-6 and TRBJ2-3): GAGVSQSPRYKVTKRGQDVALRCDPISGHVSLYWYRQALGQGPEFLTYFNYEAQQDKSGLPNDRFSAERPEGSISTLTIQRTEQRDSAMYRCASSWGGREIDTQYFGPGTRLTVL.

The chain links TRBV9 to TRBJ2-5, with D maybe TRBD2 (5 bases). The germline V gene encodes CDR1 SGDLS and CDR2 YYNGEE. V was shortened by 0 bases and J by 7 bases, with 13 bases between the two germline ends. The length of the CDR3 is 14 residues. The CDR3 bases are TGTGCCAGCAGCGTAGACGACTCCGGAGGGACCCAGTACTTC. Encoded protein: CASSVDDSGGTQYF.

This chain uses TRBV7-3 with TRBJ2-1; 7 positions agree with TRBD2. Germline values: CDR1 SGHTA, CDR2 FQGTGA. The junction had 5 bases not matched to a gene; V was cut back by 2 bases and J by 4 bases. This CDR3 spans 15 amino acids. This chain's CDR3 is CASSLDSGNYNEQFF. DNA of the CDR3: TGTGCCAGCAGCTTAGACAGCGGGAATTACAATGAGCAGTTCTTC.

The V and J genes are TRBV28 and TRBJ2-1; 8 nucleotides match TRBD2. With V trimmed by 6 bases and J by 4 bases, 8 bases remained unmatched. CDR3 length: 15 residues. Germline V gene lookup returns CDR1 MDHEN and CDR2 SYDVKM. The CDR3 here is CASSHSGRGYNEQFF. The CDR3 DNA reads as TGTGCCAGCAGCCACAGCGGGAGAGGTTACAATGAGCAGTTCTTC.

This clone was seen only once. The chain recombines TRBV5-4 with TRBJ2-1; 9 nucleotides match TRBD2. The J segment lost 7 bases and the V segment lost 4 bases, leaving 6 bases of the junction unmatched. This CDR3 comprises 14 residues. The germline gives CDR1 SGHNT, CDR2 YYREEE (reference sequence). CDR3 bases: TGTGCCAGCAGCCCGGGACTAGCTAGGAATGAGCAGTTCTTC. Its translation: CASSPGLARNEQFF. Looking up the rest from reference TRBV5-4 and TRBJ2-1 gives the full variable domain: ETGVTQSPTHLIKTRGQQVTLRCSSQSGHNTVSWYQQALGQGPQFIFQYYREEENGRGNFPPRFSGLQFPNYSSELNVNALELDDSALYLCASSPGLARNEQFFGPGTRLTVL.

The rearrangement uses TRBV2 and TRBJ1-3; D not resolved. The CDR3 runs to 15 residues. V shed 0 bases and J shed 7 bases, with 13 bases lying between them. CDR1 is SNHLY and CDR2 is FYNNEI in the germline V gene. This CDR3 is CASSEAPGDINTIYF. The CDR3 coding sequence is TGTGCCAGCAGTGAAGCGCCCGGGGATATTAACACCATATATTTT.

This chain connects TRBV27 to TRBJ2-1; 9 positions agree with TRBD2. The CDR3 is 15 residues long. V was clipped by 3 bases and J by 2 bases; unmatched bases: 2. CDR1 MNHEY and CDR2 SMNVEV come from the germline V gene (reference sequence). The CDR3 sequence: CASSFIAGAYNEQFF. CDR3 bases: TGTGCCAGCAGTTTCATAGCGGGGGCCTACAATGAGCAGTTCTTC.

The chain employs TRBV2 and TRBJ1-1, with unresolved D. CDR3 size: 13 residues. The ends were cut back, 5 bases at V and 3 bases at J, with 10 bases in the middle. CDR1 and CDR2 from the germline V gene are SNHLY and FYNNEI. In DNA, the CDR3 is TGTGCCAGCAGTCCTAACACGTACACTGAAGCTTTCTTT. It codes for CASSPNTYTEAFF.

The chain is built from TRBV18 and TRBJ2-3; possible D gene TRBD1, 6 bases. CDR3 length equals 13 residues. Germline CDR1 is KGHSH and CDR2 is LQKENI. Trimming took off 4 bases at V and 4 bases at J, with 9 bases between the two ends. The CDR3 sequence is CASSRRTADTQYF. CDR3 nucleotides: TGTGCCAGCTCACGTCGGACAGCAGATACGCAGTATTTT.

The J gene is TRBJ1-5, the V gene TRBV5-6; 9 nucleotides match TRBD1. CDR1 is SGHDT and CDR2 is YYEEEE in the germline V gene. The junction had 9 bases not matched to a gene; V was cut back by 4 bases and J by 1 base. There are 17 residues in the CDR3. The CDR3 region has the DNA TGTGCCAGCAGCCCGGGACAGGGTCTTGGGAGCAATCAGCCCCAGCATTTT. Its translation: CASSPGQGLGSNQPQHF.

The chain links TRBV29-1 to TRBJ2-2; D is unresolved. Per germline, CDR1 SQVTM and CDR2 ANQGSEA. V lost 6 bases to trimming and J lost 4 bases, with 12 bases between them. The CDR3 has 13 residues. The DNA of the CDR3 is TGCAGCGTGGCCCACCGGGCCACCGGGGAGCTGTTTTTT. The encoded protein is CSVAHRATGELFF.

This sequence joins TRBV13 and TRBJ2-1; TRBD2 matches at 8 bases. J was trimmed by 8 bases and V by 4 bases; bases with no gene match: 10. The CDR3 spans 15 residues. Germline V gene sequence: CDR1 PRHDT, CDR2 FYEKMQ (reference sequence). The CDR3 DNA sequence: TGTGCCAGCAGCTCCACCCCCGGGACTAGGGATGAGCAGTTCTTC. Protein sequence: CASSSTPGTRDEQFF.

The chain is built from TRBV6-1 and TRBJ1-5; D gene uncertain. V was cut by 3 bases and J by 2 bases, with 8 bases left in between. The CDR3 runs 14 residues. Germline lookup yields CDR1 MNHNS and CDR2 SASEGT. In DNA, the CDR3 is TGTGCCAGCAGTGAGAGGTCTGGCAATCAGCCCCAGCATTTT. This encodes CASSERSGNQPQHF.

The chain joins TRBV20-1 to TRBJ2-1; D gene unclear. Trimming cost V 6 bases and J 3 bases, with 6 bases left between them. CDR3 length equals 11 residues. The germline V gene has CDR1 DFQATT and CDR2 SNEGSKA (reference sequence). In nucleotides, the CDR3 is TGCAGTGCAAAAGGCTACAATGAGCAGTTCTTC. Translation: CSAKGYNEQFF.

The genes are TRBV27 and TRBJ1-6, with D tentatively TRBD1 (6 bases). The CDR3 covers 15 residues. Germline values: CDR1 MNHEY, CDR2 SMNVEV (reference sequence). V lost 3 bases and J 8 bases, leaving 14 bases between the germline ends. The CDR3 loop reads CASSLRRQDHSPLHF. The DNA for the CDR3 is TGTGCCAGCAGTTTGCGACGACAGGACCATTCACCCCTCCACTTT.

This clone appeared a single time. This sequence joins TRBV24-1 and TRBJ2-1; D remains ambiguous. Deletions cut 6 bases from V and 0 bases from J, with 5 bases between. CDR3 size: 13 residues. Germline loops: CDR1 KGHDR, CDR2 SFDVKD. For the CDR3, the DNA is TGTGCCACCAGTAAGGACTCCTACAATGAGCAGTTCTTC. Translating gives CATSKDSYNEQFF.

The genes are TRBV5-1 and TRBJ1-5; D might be TRBD1 (6 bases). The CDR3 sequence is 13 residues long. Trimming took 4 bases from V and 6 from J, leaving 11 bases between them. Germline CDR1 reads SGHRS; CDR2 reads YFSETQ. The DNA of the CDR3 is TGCGCCAGCAGCCCGAGGGGGGGTCAGCCCCAGCATTTT. Translation: CASSPRGGQPQHF.

The V gene is TRBV18, the J gene TRBJ2-3, with 10 bases that match TRBD1. The V and J ends lost 1 base and 5 bases, in that order; junction bases with no gene match: 3. The CDR3 has 15 amino acids. Germline V lookup: CDR1 KGHSH, CDR2 LQKENI. The CDR3 loop is CASSPLTGGGDTQYF. The CDR3 DNA is TGTGCCAGCTCACCACTGACAGGGGGCGGAGATACGCAGTATTTT.

The V and J genes are TRBV6-4 and TRBJ1-1; D uncertain. The CDR3 contains 14 residues. The germline V gene encodes CDR1 MRHNA and CDR2 SNTAGT. Trimming cost V 0 bases and J 4 bases, with 9 bases left between them. CDR3 amino acids: CASSDSDRRTEAFF. The CDR3 DNA follows: TGTGCCAGCAGTGACTCAGACCGTCGCACTGAAGCTTTCTTT.

The genes are TRBV3-1 (or the pseudogene TRBV3-2) and TRBJ2-1; 7 nucleotides agree with TRBD2. Germline V gene sequence: CDR1 LGHDT, CDR2 YNNKEL (reference sequence). Trimming took 2 bases from V and 4 from J; bases not matched to a gene: 5. The CDR3 runs 15 residues. CDR3 nucleotide sequence: TGTGCCAGCAGCCAATCTAGCGGCCCATACAATGAGCAGTTCTTC. This codes for CASSQSSGPYNEQFF.

The J gene is TRBJ2-6, the V gene TRBV18; 7 bases line up with TRBD1. The CDR3 covers 14 residues. With V trimmed by 8 bases and J by 4 bases, 5 bases remained unmatched. From germline, CDR1 is KGHSH and CDR2 LQKENI. The CDR3 sequence: CASTTGAGANVLTF. The CDR3 DNA reads as TGTGCCAGCACAACAGGGGCGGGGGCCAACGTCCTGACTTTC.

This clone was seen a handful of times. The V call is TRBV28, the J call TRBJ1-6, with 8 nucleotides matching TRBD1. V was pared by 4 bases and J by 6 bases, with 5 bases of the junction left unmatched. CDR1 and CDR2 (germline): MDHEN, SYDVKM. This CDR3 has 15 residues. DNA for the CDR3: TGTGCCAGCAGTTCCGCACAGGGGGGTAATTCACCCCTCCACTTT. Its translation is CASSSAQGGNSPLHF.

The chain carries TRBV5-1 and TRBJ1-1, with D hard to call. The CDR3 contains 14 residues. The germline CDR1 and CDR2 sequences are SGHRS and YFSETQ. V gave up 0 bases and J gave up 4 bases, with 10 bases separating them. The CDR3 DNA sequence: TGCGCCAGCAGCTTGGCTCTACAGAGCACTGAAGCTTTCTTT. Its protein product is CASSLALQSTEAFF. Drawing the rest from reference TRBV5-1 and TRBJ1-1, the complete variable domain is KAGVTQTPRYLIKTRGQQVTLSCSPISGHRSVSWYQQTPGQGLQFLFEYFSETQRNKGNFPGRFSGRQFSNSRSEMNVSTLELGDSALYLCASSLALQSTEAFFGQGTRLTVV.

The chain links TRBV6-5 to TRBJ1-1; D perhaps matches TRBD1 (5 bases). The CDR3 is 12 residues long. Germline values: CDR1 MNHEY, CDR2 SVGAGI. V dropped 6 bases and J dropped 3 bases, with 8 bases sitting between them. This CDR3 is CASSSRDTEAFF. Written as DNA, the CDR3 is TGTGCCAGCAGCTCCAGGGACACTGAAGCTTTCTTT.

This sequence joins TRBV15 and TRBJ2-2, with 9 bases fitting TRBD2. The CDR3 length is 18 residues. V trimming: 5 bases; J trimming: 0 bases; junction bases outside the gene matches: 10. CDR1 and CDR2 from the germline V gene are LNHNV and YYDKDF (reference sequence). The CDR3 spells CATSGYPIAGANTGELFF. The CDR3 DNA is TGTGCCACCAGCGGATATCCTATAGCGGGAGCGAACACCGGGGAGCTGTTTTTT.